What follows are 21 T cell receptor beta chains derived from one specimen sequenced in a study of siplizumab effects on memory and regulatory T cells. Only in-frame clones appear in the TCRdb table, and some are missing; sequencing was by immunoSEQ multiplex PCR. This table holds 70,000 to 100,000 clones, roughly 95% found once. Material for sequencing was naive CD4+ T cells sorted from blood. The receptors were sampled from a human donor in good health.

The rearrangement uses TRBV6-7 and TRBJ2-1; 13 bases fit TRBD2. TRBV6-7 belongs to the ORF category, with a function that is uncertain. This CDR3 is built from 16 residues. V gave up 5 bases and J gave up 5 bases; unmatched junction bases: 6. For the CDR3, the DNA is TGTGCCAGCAGTGCCCCACTAGCGGGGGGGCACAATGAGCAGTTCTTC. The encoded protein is CASSAPLAGGHNEQFF.

The chain has TRBV6-5 and TRBJ2-3, with 7 bases aligning to TRBD2. After removal of 6 bases from V and 6 bases from J, the junction contained 3 bases not matched to a gene. The germline CDR1 and CDR2 sequences are MNHEY and SVGAGI. The CDR3 is 12 amino acids. Here the CDR3 reads CASRGTTDTQYF. The CDR3, as DNA: TGTGCCAGCAGGGGGACTACCGATACGCAGTATTTT.

This clone has just one count. The J gene is TRBJ2-3, the V gene TRBV6-5; possible D gene TRBD2, 5 bases. CDR3 length: 15 residues. V lost 2 bases, J lost 2 bases, and 11 bases lay in between. Germline CDR1 is MNHEY and CDR2 is SVGAGI. The CDR3 region is CASSYGRGHTDTQYF. The DNA of the CDR3 is TGTGCCAGCAGTTACGGTCGGGGTCACACAGATACGCAGTATTTT.

The chain has TRBV7-2 and TRBJ1-5; perhaps TRBD1 as D (6 bases). The CDR3 extends over 15 amino acids. V lost 5 bases, J lost 0 bases, and 11 bases lay in between. CDR1 is SGHTA and CDR2 is FQGNSA in the germline V gene. The chain's CDR3 is CASSRQANSNQPQHF. The DNA of the CDR3 is TGTGCCAGCAGCCGACAGGCGAATAGCAATCAGCCCCAGCATTTT. Combining the CDR3 with reference TRBV7-2 and TRBJ1-5 gives the whole variable domain GAGVSQSPSNKVTEKGKDVELRCDPISGHTALYWYRQSLGQGLEFLIYFQGNSAPDKSGLPSDRFSAERTGGSVSTLTIQRTQQEDSAVYLCASSRQANSNQPQHFGDGTRLSIL.

The chain links TRBV11-2 to TRBJ2-5; D might be TRBD2 (6 bases). With 6 bases removed from V and 2 bases from J, the gap between germline ends came to 13 bases. This CDR3 comprises 14 residues. Germline V gene data show CDR1 as SGHAT and CDR2 as FQNNGV. The CDR3 region is CASSRAGAQETQYF. The CDR3 region has the DNA TGTGCCAGCAGTAGAGCGGGCGCGCAAGAGACCCAGTACTTC.

This rearrangement joins TRBV11-1 to TRBJ2-5; 8 nucleotides align to TRBD2. Germline V CDR1 and CDR2: SGHAT, FQDESV (reference sequence). The CDR3 has 14 amino acids. Germline trimming cut 8 bases from V and 5 bases from J; bases unmatched to any gene: 10. In nucleotides, the CDR3 is TGTGCCAGCGGCATAGGGGTAGCGGGGGAGACCCAGTACTTC. This gives the protein CASGIGVAGETQYF.

The CDR3 sequence: CASSYRGTAYGYTF. CDR3 sequence (DNA): TGTGCCAGCAGTTACCGTGGGACAGCCTATGGCTACACCTTC. V gene TRBV6-6 combines with J gene TRBJ1-2; 7 positions match TRBD1. This CDR3 has 14 amino acids. J lost 4 bases, V lost 2 bases, and 4 bases had no gene match. Germline V gene data show CDR1 as MNHNY and CDR2 as SVGAGI (reference sequence).

This rearrangement joins TRBV11-2 to TRBJ1-6, with a tentative D call TRBD1 (5 bases). The CDR3 has 16 amino acids. Per germline, CDR1 SGHAT and CDR2 FQNNGV. Trimming left V 9 bases short and J 4 bases short, with 19 bases between. CDR3 nucleotides: TGTGCCAGAAGCCAACCGGACACGCAGTATAATTCACCCCTCCACTTT. Its protein product is CARSQPDTQYNSPLHF. Using reference TRBV11-2 and TRBJ1-6 for the parts outside the CDR3, the full variable domain is EAGVAQSPRYKIIEKRQSVAFWCNPISGHATLYWYQQILGQGPKLLIQFQNNGVVDDSQLPKDRFSAERLKGVDSTLKIQPAKLEDSAVYLCARSQPDTQYNSPLHFGNGTRLTVT.

CDR3 amino acids: CASLDPGPYEQYF. CDR3 nucleotide sequence: TGTGCCAGCTTAGATCCCGGGCCCTACGAGCAGTACTTC. The chain uses TRBV6-1 and TRBJ2-7; no reliable D call. This CDR3 has 13 amino acids. Looked up from germline, CDR1 is MNHNS and CDR2 is SASEGT. V was shortened by 8 bases and J by 2 bases, with 13 bases between the two germline ends.

The rearrangement joins TRBV6-5 to TRBJ1-6, with D perhaps TRBD1 (5 bases). V shed 5 bases and J shed 11 bases, with 10 bases lying between them. Germline CDR1 reads MNHEY; CDR2 reads SVGAGI. The CDR3 is 12 amino acids. In DNA, the CDR3 is TGTGCCAGCAGTCAGGGTGTGGCACCCCTCCACTTT. It encodes CASSQGVAPLHF.

V usage is TRBV19 and J usage is TRBJ2-6; D gene uncertain. The CDR3 spans 14 residues. V gave up 3 bases and J gave up 1 base, with 4 bases separating them. Germline CDR1 and CDR2: LNHDA and SQIVND (reference sequence). The CDR3 region is CASSMMSGANVLTF. The CDR3 DNA follows: TGTGCCAGTAGTATGATGTCTGGGGCCAACGTCCTGACTTTC.

The chain employs TRBV4-2 and TRBJ2-7, with D possibly being TRBD2 (7 bases). This CDR3 is built from 14 residues. Germline V lookup: CDR1 LGHNA, CDR2 YNFKEQ. V lost 4 bases and J lost 5, with 15 bases in between. The CDR3, as DNA: TGTGCCAGCAGCCTTGGGGGGGCGGCCAACGAGCAGTACTTC. Translation gives CASSLGGAANEQYF.

The gene calls are TRBV5-1 and TRBJ1-2; D is uncertain. The germline V gene encodes CDR1 SGHRS and CDR2 YFSETQ. Trimming pared 4 bases from V and 4 bases from J, leaving 17 bases between. The CDR3 consists of 15 residues. In nucleotides, the CDR3 is TGCGCCAGCAGCCAGAAGACCGGGTCGCTCTATGGCTACACCTTC. Residues: CASSQKTGSLYGYTF.

J is TRBJ1-2 and V is TRBV7-2, with D possibly matching TRBD1 (6 bases). V lost 1 base and J 8 bases, leaving 11 bases between the germline ends. Per germline, CDR1 SGHTA and CDR2 FQGNSA. The CDR3 length is 13 residues. CDR3 bases: TGTGCCAGCAGCTTAGTAGGGGGTTTCGGCTACACCTTC. The encoded protein is CASSLVGGFGYTF.

The chain combines TRBV6-4 with TRBJ2-7, with 9 bases lining up with TRBD1. Germline loops: CDR1 MRHNA, CDR2 SNTAGT. The CDR3 spans 17 residues. The trim removed 4 bases at V and 1 base at J, leaving 11 bases unmatched. The CDR3 DNA follows: TGTGCCAGCAGTGCCGCGGGACAGGGATATCTTTCCTACGAGCAGTACTTC. This gives the protein CASSAAGQGYLSYEQYF.

This chain joins TRBV14 and TRBJ1-6; D uncertain. V lost 3 bases and J lost 4, with 7 bases in between. Per germline, CDR1 SGHDN and CDR2 FVKESK. The CDR3 covers 14 residues. CDR3 in DNA: TGTGCCAGCAGCCAGTTTCAGTATAATTCACCCCTCCACTTT. Its protein is CASSQFQYNSPLHF.

For the CDR3, the DNA is TGTGCCAGTAGTATATTCGGGACAGGGTATGGCTACACCTTC. As protein: CASSIFGTGYGYTF. The chain employs TRBV19 and TRBJ1-2, with 9 bases fitting TRBD1. J gave up 5 bases and V 2 bases, and 3 bases lay outside the gene matches. The CDR3 spans 14 residues. Germline assignment: CDR1 LNHDA and CDR2 SQIVND (reference sequence).

The genes are TRBV5-4 and TRBJ2-1; no clear D gene. The V end was cut by 0 bases, the J end by 4 bases, with 11 bases between. Germline-derived CDR1 and CDR2 are SGHNT and YYREEE (reference sequence). This CDR3 comprises 15 residues. The CDR3 here is CASSLEENTYNEQFF. The CDR3 nucleotides are TGTGCCAGCAGCTTGGAAGAGAATACATACAATGAGCAGTTCTTC.

V usage is TRBV25-1 and J usage is TRBJ1-6; TRBD1 is a possible D gene (6 bases). Germline CDR1 reads MGHDK; CDR2 reads SYGVNS. V was trimmed by 2 bases and J by 8 bases, leaving 10 bases between them. There are 14 residues in the CDR3. Here the CDR3 DNA reads TGTGCCAGCAGTGAAGAGGGGGGATATTCACCCCTCCACTTT. This gives the protein CASSEEGGYSPLHF.

The J gene is TRBJ2-7, the V gene TRBV29-1, with TRBD1 identical over 7 bases. Germline lookup yields CDR1 SQVTM and CDR2 ANQGSEA. This CDR3 comprises 14 residues. The J segment lost 1 base and the V segment lost 5 bases, leaving 8 bases of the junction unmatched. The CDR3 sequence: CSVTTGARSYEQYF. The DNA for the CDR3 is TGCAGCGTTACAACAGGGGCTAGGTCCTACGAGCAGTACTTC.

The rearrangement links TRBV30 to TRBJ2-2, with D unresolved. Germline V lookup: CDR1 GTSNPN, CDR2 SVGIG (reference sequence). CDR3 length: 12 residues. The V gene lost 7 bases and the J gene lost 0 bases, with 6 bases spanning the gap. Here the CDR3 reads CASSTNTGELFF. CDR3 nucleotides: TGTGCCTCTTCTACGAACACCGGGGAGCTGTTTTTT.